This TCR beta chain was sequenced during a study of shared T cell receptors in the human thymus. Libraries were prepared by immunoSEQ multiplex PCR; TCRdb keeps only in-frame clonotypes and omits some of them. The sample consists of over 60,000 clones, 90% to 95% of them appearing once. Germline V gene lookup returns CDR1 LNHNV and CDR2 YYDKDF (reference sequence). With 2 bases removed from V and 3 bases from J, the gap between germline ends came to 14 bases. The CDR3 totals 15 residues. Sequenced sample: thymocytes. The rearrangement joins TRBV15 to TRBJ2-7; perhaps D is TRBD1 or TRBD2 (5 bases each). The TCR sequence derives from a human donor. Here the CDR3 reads CATSRPPRGYYEQYF. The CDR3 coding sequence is TGTGCCACCAGCAGACCCCCTCGGGGCTACTACGAGCAGTACTTC.